What follows are 28 T cell receptor beta chains derived from one specimen sequenced in a study of blood T cell repertoires in COVID-19. Generated by immunoSEQ multiplex PCR, the TCRdb table keeps only in-frame clones and is missing some. Counted here are 250,000 to 300,000 clones, approximately 90% occurring once; the ten biggest clones make up about 1.2%. Sequencing used PBMCs or T cells enriched from blood (not recorded which). The receptors were gathered from a human donor in a cohort exposed to, infected with or recovered from COVID-19 (not recorded which). The donor label of this sample is uncertain.

The chain has TRBV4-3 and TRBJ2-1; D might be TRBD2 (6 bases). The CDR3 is 15 residues long. The V gene lost 1 base and the J gene lost 6 bases, with 13 bases spanning the gap. CDR1 and CDR2 (germline): LGHNA, YSLEER. In DNA, the CDR3 is TGCGCCAGCAGCCAAGGAACCGGGGAGGTCAATGAGCAGTTCTTC. Its protein product is CASSQGTGEVNEQFF.

The gene calls are TRBV7-3 and TRBJ1-3; D remains ambiguous. Trimming cost V 5 bases and J 0 bases, with 23 bases left between them. Germline V gene sequence: CDR1 SGHTA, CDR2 FQGTGA. The CDR3 has 19 amino acids. CDR3 DNA sequence: TGTGCCAGCAGCCCACGGGTCCTAACCGGATCTCTCTCTGGAAACACCATATATTTT. Translation gives CASSPRVLTGSLSGNTIYF.

V usage is TRBV10-3 and J usage is TRBJ2-7; 8 nucleotides align to TRBD1. The germline V gene encodes CDR1 ENHRY and CDR2 SYGVKD. This CDR3 contains 14 residues. V was pared by 6 bases and J by 2 bases, with 6 bases of the junction left unmatched. The CDR3 DNA is TGTGCCATCAGACTTGGACAGGGCCCCTACGAGCAGTACTTC. Translated: CAIRLGQGPYEQYF.

The V and J genes are TRBV9 and TRBJ1-4; D is possibly TRBD1 (6 bases). Germline lookup yields CDR1 SGDLS and CDR2 YYNGEE. This CDR3 is built from 14 residues. The V and J ends lost 2 bases and 4 bases respectively, with 9 bases between them. The CDR3 region is CASSVGHNNEKLFF. For the CDR3, the DNA is TGTGCCAGCAGCGTGGGACATAATAATGAAAAACTGTTTTTT.

The rearrangement links TRBV19 to TRBJ1-1; D may be TRBD1 (5 bases). V was pared by 7 bases and J by 1 base, with 16 bases between. From germline, CDR1 is LNHDA and CDR2 SQIVND (reference sequence). CDR3 length equals 15 residues. Here the CDR3 reads CASTNRRGGNTEAFF. Here the CDR3 DNA reads TGTGCCAGTACCAATAGGCGGGGGGGGAACACTGAAGCTTTCTTT.

This clone occurred a few times. The chain employs TRBV6-5 and TRBJ2-7; possibly TRBD1 for D (6 bases). Germline lookup yields CDR1 MNHEY and CDR2 SVGAGI. This CDR3 comprises 14 residues. Trimming pared 5 bases from V and 4 bases from J, leaving 15 bases between. The CDR3 sequence is CASSKQGLGYEQYF. The CDR3 coding sequence is TGTGCCAGCAGTAAACAGGGTCTTGGGTACGAGCAGTACTTC.

The chain recombines TRBV30 with TRBJ1-5; unclear D gene. V was cut by 2 bases and J by 3 bases, with 8 bases left in between. Germline V lookup: CDR1 GTSNPN, CDR2 SVGIG (reference sequence). CDR3 length: 13 amino acids. CDR3 coding DNA: TGTGCCTGGAGTCCGCGGGACAATCAGCCCCAGCATTTT. Encoded protein: CAWSPRDNQPQHF.

V usage is TRBV27 and J usage is TRBJ2-7; D is unresolved. Germline lookup yields CDR1 MNHEY and CDR2 SMNVEV (reference sequence). Between the trimmed V and J ends, which lost 7 bases and 0 bases, there was a span of 16 bases. The CDR3 has 15 residues. The DNA for the CDR3 is TGTGCCAGCAAAGAGCTAACAGATCGCTCCTACGAGCAGTACTTC. Translated, it gives CASKELTDRSYEQYF.

As DNA, the CDR3 is TGTGCCAGCAGAACAGGGCTCGAGACCCAGTACTTC. Protein product: CASRTGLETQYF. The V and J genes are TRBV6-6 and TRBJ2-5, with D maybe TRBD1 (6 bases). The CDR3 has 12 residues. Germline V gene data show CDR1 as MNHNY and CDR2 as SVGAGI (reference sequence). V was cut by 6 bases and J by 5 bases, with 10 bases left in between.

This clone has a handful of counts. V and J are TRBV19 and TRBJ2-1, with D maybe TRBD2 (6 bases). In germline, CDR1 is LNHDA, CDR2 SQIVND (reference sequence). V lost 9 bases, J lost 8 bases, and 20 bases lay in between. There are 14 residues in the CDR3. The CDR3 sequence is CASAPRAGMDEQFF. The CDR3 nucleotides are TGTGCCAGCGCTCCGCGGGCGGGGATGGATGAGCAGTTCTTC.

J is TRBJ2-3 and V is TRBV19; D might be TRBD1 (5 bases). Trimming stripped 6 bases from V and 3 bases from J, with 10 bases between. CDR1 is LNHDA and CDR2 is SQIVND in the germline V gene (reference sequence). The CDR3 runs 13 residues. The CDR3 protein is CASSDPGTDTQYF. Here the CDR3 DNA reads TGTGCCAGTAGCGACCCAGGGACAGATACGCAGTATTTT.

This clone was detected once. The V gene is TRBV5-4, the J gene TRBJ1-3; D unresolved. The V end lost 10 bases, the J end lost 0 bases, and 14 bases lay between the germline ends. CDR1 SGHNT and CDR2 YYREEE come from the germline V gene (reference sequence). The CDR3 totals 14 residues. The CDR3 here is CAVSWAFSGNTIYF. DNA for the CDR3: TGTGCCGTGTCCTGGGCGTTCTCTGGAAACACCATATATTTT.

The V gene is TRBV19, the J gene TRBJ2-5; the match to TRBD1 covers 8 bases. The germline V gene encodes CDR1 LNHDA and CDR2 SQIVND (reference sequence). Trimming took 4 bases from V and 7 from J; bases not matched to a gene: 11. CDR3 length equals 15 residues. In DNA, the CDR3 is TGTGCCAGTAGTAAAAACAGGGGGGATATGGGGACCCAGTACTTC. Amino acids: CASSKNRGDMGTQYF.

This clone was observed a single time. This sequence joins TRBV5-4 and TRBJ2-3; 9 bases match TRBD1. The CDR3 has 15 amino acids. Germline lookup yields CDR1 SGHNT and CDR2 YYREEE (reference sequence). V lost 4 bases, J lost 3 bases, and 6 bases stayed unmatched. The CDR3 DNA is TGTGCCAGCAGCCTACAGGGGGCTGGGACAGATACGCAGTATTTT. Its translation: CASSLQGAGTDTQYF.

This clone was detected only once. The same CDR3 also results from other DNA sequences found in this sample. V and J are TRBV10-3 and TRBJ1-1, with D maybe TRBD1 (5 bases). This CDR3 contains 13 residues. The germline CDR1 and CDR2 sequences are ENHRY and SYGVKD. V dropped 2 bases and J dropped 1 base, with 5 bases sitting between them. The CDR3: CAISERGNTEAFF. CDR3 sequence (DNA): TGTGCCATCAGTGAGAGGGGGAACACTGAAGCTTTCTTT.

The V call is TRBV4-3, the J call TRBJ1-1; D perhaps matches TRBD1 (6 bases). The germline CDR1 and CDR2 sequences are LGHNA and YSLEER. CDR3 length: 14 residues. V lost 5 bases to trimming and J lost 5 bases, with 15 bases between them. This CDR3 is CASSYRGGRTEAFF. The CDR3 region has the DNA TGCGCCAGCAGCTACCGCGGGGGGCGAACTGAAGCTTTCTTT.

This sequence joins TRBV18 and TRBJ2-3; D is uncertain. Trimming cost V 4 bases and J 2 bases, with 4 bases left between them. Germline V lookup: CDR1 KGHSH, CDR2 LQKENI. CDR3 length: 12 residues. CDR3 amino acids: CASSLSTDTQYF. CDR3 sequence (DNA): TGTGCCAGCTCACTCTCCACAGATACGCAGTATTTT.

V gene TRBV19 combines with J gene TRBJ1-2, with D hard to call. Germline CDR1 is LNHDA and CDR2 is SQIVND (reference sequence). The germline V and J ends were trimmed by 5 bases and 3 bases, with 10 bases remaining between them. The CDR3 has 13 amino acids. The CDR3 nucleotides read TGTGCCAGTAGTGACCGGGATGACTATGGCTACACCTTC. Residues: CASSDRDDYGYTF. Filled out from reference TRBV19 and TRBJ1-2, the complete variable domain reads DGGITQSPKYLFRKEGQNVTLSCEQNLNHDAMYWYRQDPGQGLRLIYYSQIVNDFQKGDIAEGYSVSREKKESFPLTVTSAQKNPTAFYLCASSDRDDYGYTFGSGTRLTVV.

The chain carries TRBV7-2 and TRBJ2-3; D gene unclear. This CDR3 contains 15 residues. Germline-derived CDR1 and CDR2 are SGHTA and FQGNSA. V gave up 0 bases and J gave up 2 bases, with 9 bases separating them. CDR3 in DNA: TGTGCCAGCAGCTTAGCTCACACCCACACAGATACGCAGTATTTT. This sequence encodes CASSLAHTHTDTQYF.

The chain carries TRBV7-8 and TRBJ2-7; D not resolved. The CDR3 covers 12 residues. V gave up 5 bases and J gave up 2 bases, with 7 bases separating them. Germline CDR1 SGHVS, CDR2 FQNEAQ. CDR3 DNA sequence: TGTGCCAGCAGCCTTACTACCTACGAGCAGTACTTC. It translates to CASSLTTYEQYF.

This chain joins TRBV6-5 and TRBJ2-7, with D possibly TRBD2 on 6 matching bases. The CDR3 loop spans 12 amino acids. V lost 7 bases to trimming and J lost 4 bases, with 11 bases between them. CDR1 and CDR2 from the germline V gene are MNHEY and SVGAGI. The CDR3 reads CASTGGWYEQYF. DNA for the CDR3: TGTGCCAGCACTGGGGGGTGGTACGAGCAGTACTTC.

The chain joins TRBV4-1 to TRBJ2-2; D unresolved. The length of the CDR3 is 15 residues. Germline CDR1 reads MGHRA; CDR2 reads YSYEKL. Between the trimmed V and J ends, which lost 1 base and 5 bases, there was a span of 11 bases. CDR3 in DNA: TGCGCCAGCAGCCAAGTTTTGTTGCAGACCGGGGAGCTGTTTTTT. Its protein is CASSQVLLQTGELFF.

The chain links TRBV4-1 to TRBJ1-4, with D unresolved. Germline values: CDR1 MGHRA, CDR2 YSYEKL. The V end was cut by 4 bases, the J end by 11 bases, with 8 bases between. This CDR3 contains 11 residues. The DNA for the CDR3 is TGCGCCAGCAGCCGAGGAGACAAACTGTTTTTT. Protein sequence: CASSRGDKLFF.

The chain carries TRBV30 and TRBJ2-7, with a tentative D call TRBD2 (6 bases). Germline V CDR1 and CDR2: GTSNPN, SVGIG (reference sequence). The CDR3 runs 15 residues. Trimming shortened V by 3 bases and J by 2 bases, and 17 bases separated the two germline ends. The CDR3 region is CAWSSVGGEAYEQYF. In DNA, the CDR3 is TGTGCCTGGAGCTCCGTGGGGGGTGAGGCCTACGAGCAGTACTTC.

CDR3 in DNA: TGTGCCAGCCAGGACAGGGGAGTGCCTTCTGGGGCCAACGTCCTGACTTTC. Translated, it gives CASQDRGVPSGANVLTF. The chain joins TRBV27 to TRBJ2-6, with 9 bases that match TRBD1. With V trimmed by 8 bases and J by 1 base, 9 bases remained unmatched. The germline V gene has CDR1 MNHEY and CDR2 SMNVEV (reference sequence). This CDR3 region has 17 residues.

Written as DNA, the CDR3 is TGTGCCACCAGTGATGGGAGGCGGGGGGGCCGCTACGAGCAGTACTTC. Translated: CATSDGRRGGRYEQYF. J is TRBJ2-7 and V is TRBV24-1, with 9 bases lining up with TRBD2. This CDR3 has 16 amino acids. Germline CDR1 reads KGHDR; CDR2 reads SFDVKD. The junction had 8 bases not matched to a gene; V was cut back by 3 bases and J by 3 bases.

Points on this clone: Additional DNA sequences in this sample encode the identical CDR3. The V and J genes are TRBV5-1 and TRBJ1-1; a possible D gene is TRBD1 (6 bases). Looked up from germline, CDR1 is SGHRS and CDR2 is YFSETQ. The CDR3 sequence is 14 residues long. Deletions cut 4 bases from V and 1 base from J, with 11 bases between. CDR3 sequence (DNA): TGCGCCAGCAGCCCGGGGGGGCCGAACACTGAAGCTTTCTTT. Translated: CASSPGGPNTEAFF.

The V gene is TRBV9, the J gene TRBJ1-6, with TRBD1 matching 7 bases. Germline CDR1 and CDR2: SGDLS and YYNGEE. The CDR3 length is 14 residues. The trim removed 2 bases at V and 8 bases at J, leaving 4 bases unmatched. For the CDR3, the DNA is TGTGCCAGCAGCGTTACAGGGGCTGATTCACCCCTCCACTTT. Translating gives CASSVTGADSPLHF.